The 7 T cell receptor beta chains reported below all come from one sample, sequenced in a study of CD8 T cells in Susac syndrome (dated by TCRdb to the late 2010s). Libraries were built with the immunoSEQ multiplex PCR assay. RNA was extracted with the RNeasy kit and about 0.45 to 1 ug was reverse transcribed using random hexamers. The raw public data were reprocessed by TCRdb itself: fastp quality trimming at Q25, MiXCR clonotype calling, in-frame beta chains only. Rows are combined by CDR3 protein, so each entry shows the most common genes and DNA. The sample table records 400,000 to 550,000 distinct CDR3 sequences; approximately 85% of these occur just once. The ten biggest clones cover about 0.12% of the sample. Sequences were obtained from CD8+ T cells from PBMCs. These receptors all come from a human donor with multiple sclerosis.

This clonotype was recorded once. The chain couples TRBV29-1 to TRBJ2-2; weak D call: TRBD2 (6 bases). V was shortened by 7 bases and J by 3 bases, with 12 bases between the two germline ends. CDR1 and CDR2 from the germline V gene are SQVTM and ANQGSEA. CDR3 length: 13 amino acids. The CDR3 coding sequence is TGCAGCGCGGGACTCTATTACACCGGGGAGCTGTTTTTT. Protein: CSAGLYYTGELFF.

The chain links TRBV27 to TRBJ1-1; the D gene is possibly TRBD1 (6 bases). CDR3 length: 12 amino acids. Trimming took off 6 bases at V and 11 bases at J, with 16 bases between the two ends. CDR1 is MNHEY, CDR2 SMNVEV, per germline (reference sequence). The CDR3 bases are TGTGCCAGCAGAGGGGGGTCGGTGCGCGCTTTCTTT. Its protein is CASRGGSVRAFF.

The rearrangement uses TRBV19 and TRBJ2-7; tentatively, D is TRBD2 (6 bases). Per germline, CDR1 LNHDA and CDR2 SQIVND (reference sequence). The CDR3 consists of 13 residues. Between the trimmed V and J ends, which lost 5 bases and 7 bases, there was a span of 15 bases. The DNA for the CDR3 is TGTGCCAGTAGTTCCGGGAGTCGAGGGGAGCAGTACTTC. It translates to CASSSGSRGEQYF.

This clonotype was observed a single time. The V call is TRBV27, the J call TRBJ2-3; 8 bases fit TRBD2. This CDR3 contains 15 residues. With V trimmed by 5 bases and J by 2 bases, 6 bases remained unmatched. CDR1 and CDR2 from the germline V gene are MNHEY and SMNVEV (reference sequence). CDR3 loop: CASSLAGNPTDTQYF. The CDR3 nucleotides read TGTGCCAGCAGTCTAGCGGGCAACCCCACAGATACGCAGTATTTT.

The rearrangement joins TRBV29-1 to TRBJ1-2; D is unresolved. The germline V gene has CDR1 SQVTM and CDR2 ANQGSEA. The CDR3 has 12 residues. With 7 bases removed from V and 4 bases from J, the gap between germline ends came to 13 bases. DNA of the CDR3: TGCAGCGCCCTGGACTCGGGCTATGGCTACACCTTC. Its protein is CSALDSGYGYTF.

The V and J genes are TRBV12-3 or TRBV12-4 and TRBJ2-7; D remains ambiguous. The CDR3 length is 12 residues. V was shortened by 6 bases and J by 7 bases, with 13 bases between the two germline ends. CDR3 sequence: CASSRVGWEQYF. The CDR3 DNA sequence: TGTGCCAGCAGCCGAGTGGGTTGGGAGCAGTACTTC.

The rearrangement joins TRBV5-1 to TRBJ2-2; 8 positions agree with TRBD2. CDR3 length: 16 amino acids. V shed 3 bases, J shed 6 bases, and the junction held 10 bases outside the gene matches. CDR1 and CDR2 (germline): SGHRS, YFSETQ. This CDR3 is CASSSREGDIPGELFF. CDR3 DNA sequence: TGCGCCAGCAGCTCCCGGGAGGGGGACATCCCCGGGGAGCTGTTTTTT.